This entry concerns a single T cell receptor beta chain. Its cognate antigen is unknown. This CDR3 contains 15 residues. V was cut by 0 bases and J by 8 bases, with 14 bases left in between. In germline, CDR1 is LNHDA, CDR2 SQIVND (reference sequence). The data stem from a study of cytomegalovirus exposure and HLA in healthy donors. The PCR used 60 Vbeta and 13 Jbeta primers. Clones were read by immunoSEQ multiplex PCR, and TCRdb kept only the in-frame ones, dropping some. The table includes about 110,000 clones, approximately 67% detected once. All the people who gave samples were healthy bone marrow donors. Overall study results and limits: According to a later analysis, most TCR beta chains associated with CMV appeared HLA-restricted. It was taken for granted in presence/absence analyses that sequencing depth across donors was roughly uniform. Highly shared variants forming one cluster were likely a sequencing artifact.

The receptor was isolated from a man between 18 and 29 years old in good health and CMV-seropositive. The sequenced material came from PBMCs. The V gene is TRBV19, the J gene TRBJ2-1; D is ambiguous. The CDR3 protein is CASSIDTAVGDEQFF. The CDR3 DNA reads TGTGCCAGTAGTATAGATACAGCCGTGGGCGATGAGCAGTTCTTC.